One sample yielded the 16 T cell receptor beta chains listed below, sequenced in a study of shared clonotypes between healthy human individuals. TCRdb's table, derived via immunoSEQ multiplex PCR, lists solely in-frame clones and lacks some. The sample contains approximately 2.5 million clones, roughly nine tenths of which appear only once. Sequenced material: naive CD4+ T cells sorted from blood. The subset: CD45RA+ positively selected. These receptors were obtained from a man aged 18-30 years in good health.

In regard to this clone: The identical CDR3 is also encoded by other nucleotide sequences in the sample. The chain links TRBV5-1 to TRBJ2-5; D gene uncertain. The ends were cut back, 1 base at V and 1 base at J, with 5 bases in the middle. Germline CDR1 reads SGHRS; CDR2 reads YFSETQ. The CDR3 contains 13 residues. CDR3 region: CASSLSGQETQYF. DNA of the CDR3: TGCGCCAGCAGCTTGAGTGGCCAAGAGACCCAGTACTTC.

The chain carries TRBV7-2 and TRBJ1-2; unclear D gene. CDR1 and CDR2 (germline): SGHTA, FQGNSA. The V end lost 2 bases, the J end lost 6 bases, and 16 bases lay between the germline ends. This CDR3 contains 15 residues. CDR3 in DNA: TGTGCCAGCAGCTTATTCAACAGCGGAGCAAATGGCTACACCTTC. Its translation is CASSLFNSGANGYTF.

J is TRBJ1-6 and V is TRBV5-4; 8 positions match TRBD1. The V and J ends lost 4 bases and 8 bases, in that order; junction bases with no gene match: 8. The CDR3 sequence is 15 residues long. Germline-derived CDR1 and CDR2 are SGHNT and YYREEE (reference sequence). CDR3 residues: CASSKTRGPDSPLHF. The CDR3 bases are TGTGCCAGCAGCAAAACCAGGGGGCCTGATTCACCCCTCCACTTT.

CDR3 sequence: CASSSRDRVETQYF. The CDR3 DNA reads as TGTGCCAGCAGTTCCCGGGACAGGGTGGAGACCCAGTACTTC. The genes are TRBV27 and TRBJ2-5, with 9 bases that match TRBD1. Looked up from germline, CDR1 is MNHEY and CDR2 is SMNVEV (reference sequence). There are 14 residues in the CDR3. With 4 bases clipped from V and 5 bases from J, the junction kept 5 bases outside the gene matches.

The chain carries TRBV2 and TRBJ2-3; a possible D gene is TRBD1 (6 bases). The germline CDR1 and CDR2 sequences are SNHLY and FYNNEI. V was clipped by 4 bases and J by 0 bases, with 14 bases between them. The CDR3 totals 16 residues. This CDR3 reads CASSGGQTPSTDTQYF. The CDR3 coding sequence is TGTGCCAGCAGTGGAGGACAGACCCCAAGCACAGATACGCAGTATTTT. The full variable domain, rest sourced from reference TRBV2 and TRBJ2-3, is EPEVTQTPSHQVTQMGQEVILRCVPISNHLYFYWYRQILGQKVEFLVSFYNNEISEKSEIFDDQFSVERPDGSNFTLKIRSTKLEDSAMYFCASSGGQTPSTDTQYFGPGTRLTVL.

This clone showed up just once. The V and J genes are TRBV2 and TRBJ2-5; 7 positions agree with TRBD2. V dropped 10 bases and J dropped 5; count of bases not matched to a gene: 7. Germline V gene sequence: CDR1 SNHLY, CDR2 FYNNEI. There are 12 residues in the CDR3. CDR3 protein: CATGRGTETQYF. The CDR3 DNA is TGTGCCACTGGGAGGGGAACGGAGACCCAGTACTTC.

The CDR3 loop is CASSLGADSPLHF. CDR3 DNA: TGTGCCAGCAGCTTAGGGGCCGATTCACCCCTCCACTTT. This rearrangement joins TRBV7-9 to TRBJ1-6; D remains ambiguous. The CDR3 length is 13 residues. The germline gives CDR1 SEHNR, CDR2 FQNEAQ (reference sequence). The ends were cut back, 1 base at V and 8 bases at J, with 6 bases in the middle.

The chain's CDR3 is CASTLRTGYSYEQYF. As DNA, the CDR3 is TGCGCCAGCACACTCCGGACAGGGTACTCCTACGAGCAGTACTTC. V is TRBV5-1 and J is TRBJ2-7, with TRBD1 matching over 8 bases. There are 15 residues in the CDR3. The junction had 8 bases not matched to a gene; V was cut back by 6 bases and J by 0 bases. Germline V CDR1 and CDR2: SGHRS, YFSETQ.

The chain recombines TRBV28 with TRBJ1-3; D not certain. Germline V CDR1 and CDR2: MDHEN, SYDVKM. V lost 7 bases and J lost 0, with 10 bases in between. There are 14 residues in the CDR3. The CDR3 is CASKEGSSGNTIYF. The CDR3 DNA sequence: TGTGCCAGCAAGGAGGGCAGCTCTGGAAACACCATATATTTT.

This chain links TRBV5-1 with TRBJ2-2, with D perhaps matching TRBD2 (5 bases). Germline V gene sequence: CDR1 SGHRS, CDR2 YFSETQ. The CDR3 covers 14 residues. V was trimmed by 2 bases and J by 3 bases, leaving 8 bases between them. In nucleotides, the CDR3 is TGCGCCAGCAGCTTAGCGGAGGACACCGGGGAGCTGTTTTTT. This translates into CASSLAEDTGELFF.

CDR3: CASSAQVQETQYF. The CDR3 DNA reads as TGCGCCAGCAGCGCCCAGGTTCAAGAGACCCAGTACTTC. V and J are TRBV10-1 and TRBJ2-5; D is unclear. CDR1 and CDR2 from the germline V gene are WNHNN and SYGVQD (reference sequence). V lost 6 bases to trimming and J lost 2 bases, with 10 bases between them. This CDR3 spans 13 amino acids.

The V call is TRBV27, the J call TRBJ2-3; TRBD2 is a possible D gene (7 bases). The CDR3 spans 15 residues. V was clipped by 8 bases and J by 3 bases, with 18 bases between them. Germline CDR1 is MNHEY and CDR2 is SMNVEV (reference sequence). CDR3 residues: CASWRGGRGTDTQYF. CDR3 nucleotides: TGTGCCAGCTGGCGAGGAGGGAGGGGGACAGATACGCAGTATTTT.

This chain uses TRBV7-6 with TRBJ2-2; 8 bases align to TRBD2. V was pared by 3 bases and J by 1 base, with 4 bases of the junction left unmatched. Per germline, CDR1 SGHVS and CDR2 FNYEAQ. CDR3 length equals 16 residues. The CDR3 bases are TGTGCCAGCAGCTTCGCGGGGGGCTTGAACACCGGGGAGCTGTTTTTT. This translates into CASSFAGGLNTGELFF.

This chain links TRBV7-9 with TRBJ1-1, with 7 bases fitting TRBD1. The CDR3 is made up of 17 amino acids. Germline CDR1 is SEHNR and CDR2 is FQNEAQ (reference sequence). V lost 4 bases, J lost 4 bases, and 15 bases stayed unmatched. CDR3 nucleotides: TGTGCCAGCAGCTCAACAGGGGCCGCCCTGATTGGCACTGAAGCTTTCTTT. Translated, it gives CASSSTGAALIGTEAFF.

The V gene is TRBV11-2, the J gene TRBJ2-7; D may correspond to TRBD1 or TRBD2 (6 bases each). From germline, CDR1 is SGHAT and CDR2 FQNNGV. The V end lost 0 bases, the J end lost 1 base, and 16 bases lay between the germline ends. The CDR3 spans 17 residues. CDR3 bases: TGTGCCAGCAGCTTAGAGGGGTGGCAGGGGACTTCCTACGAGCAGTACTTC. Its protein is CASSLEGWQGTSYEQYF. The variable domain in full, with the rest retrieved from reference TRBV11-2 and TRBJ2-7, is EAGVAQSPRYKIIEKRQSVAFWCNPISGHATLYWYQQILGQGPKLLIQFQNNGVVDDSQLPKDRFSAERLKGVDSTLKIQPAKLEDSAVYLCASSLEGWQGTSYEQYFGPGTRLTVT.

V usage is TRBV6-1 and J usage is TRBJ1-5; D unclear. V was shortened by 2 bases and J by 4 bases, with 15 bases between the two germline ends. The germline gives CDR1 MNHNS, CDR2 SASEGT. The length of the CDR3 is 16 residues. The CDR3 coding sequence is TGTGCCAGCAGTGAACTGGGTAGGGCTCCAAATCAGCCCCAGCATTTT. Protein product: CASSELGRAPNQPQHF.